What follows are 16 T cell receptor beta chains derived from one specimen sequenced in a study of cytomegalovirus exposure and HLA in healthy donors. Both 60 Vbeta primers and 13 Jbeta primers went into the PCR. Profiling relied on immunoSEQ multiplex PCR, and the TCRdb table lists in-frame clones only, not all of them. The sample consists of hundreds of thousands of clones, around 80% of them appearing once. The source material was PBMCs. The receptors here all came from an older woman in good health and CMV-seropositive.

This sequence joins TRBV19 and TRBJ2-6; perhaps TRBD1 as D (6 bases). The CDR3 loop spans 17 amino acids. The V and J ends lost 7 bases and 0 bases respectively, with 16 bases between them. From germline, CDR1 is LNHDA and CDR2 SQIVND (reference sequence). The CDR3 loop reads CASTPRTAISGANVLTF. The CDR3 coding sequence is TGTGCCAGTACCCCCCGGACAGCCATCTCTGGGGCCAACGTCCTGACTTTC.

This rearrangement joins TRBV4-3 to TRBJ1-2; tentative D call: TRBD1 (6 bases). Between the trimmed V and J ends, which lost 1 base and 4 bases, there was a span of 22 bases. Germline values: CDR1 LGHNA, CDR2 YSLEER. The CDR3 loop spans 18 amino acids. CDR3 sequence reads: CASSQGGVVGARAYGYTF. The CDR3 DNA follows: TGCGCCAGCAGCCAAGGCGGAGTAGTGGGGGCCCGAGCCTATGGCTACACCTTC.

V usage is TRBV5-5 and J usage is TRBJ1-5; 9 bases line up with TRBD1. This CDR3 spans 15 amino acids. The germline V gene has CDR1 SGHKS and CDR2 YYEKEE (reference sequence). V was clipped by 4 bases and J by 6 bases; unmatched bases: 8. CDR3 in amino acids: CASSLQGARGQPQHF. CDR3 nucleotide sequence: TGTGCCAGCAGCCTACAGGGGGCGCGAGGTCAGCCCCAGCATTTT.

This clone was found once. The CDR3 sequence: CASSPQTGRTEAFF. The CDR3 DNA reads as TGTGCCAGCAGCCCTCAGACAGGGAGAACTGAAGCTTTCTTT. J is TRBJ1-1 and V is TRBV9; 7 nucleotides line up with TRBD1. V lost 4 bases to trimming and J lost 5 bases; unmatched junction nucleotides: 8. Per the germline V gene, CDR1 is SGDLS and CDR2 is YYNGEE. This CDR3 region has 14 residues.

The V call is TRBV6-5, the J call TRBJ1-5; TRBD1 is a possible D gene (5 bases). Trimming cost V 5 bases and J 1 base, with 9 bases left between them. Germline V gene sequence: CDR1 MNHEY, CDR2 SVGAGI. This CDR3 is 14 amino acids long. The CDR3 DNA reads as TGTGCCAGCAGTAGGGGTGGCAGCAATCAGCCCCAGCATTTT. Translation gives CASSRGGSNQPQHF.

The CDR3 DNA sequence: TGTGCCAGCAGTCACTACAGGACATTTCAAGAGACCCAGTACTTC. Translating gives CASSHYRTFQETQYF. The chain combines TRBV6-6 with TRBJ2-5; perhaps TRBD1 as D (5 bases). The ends were cut back, 5 bases at V and 2 bases at J, with 15 bases in the middle. CDR1 and CDR2 from the germline V gene are MNHNY and SVGAGI (reference sequence). CDR3 length equals 15 residues.

This chain joins TRBV9 and TRBJ2-5; 7 nucleotides align to TRBD1. Germline V gives CDR1 SGDLS, CDR2 YYNGEE. Trimming cost V 7 bases and J 4 bases; bases outside gene matches: 7. The CDR3 is made up of 13 amino acids. CDR3 sequence: CASSPGTVETQYF. The CDR3 region has the DNA TGTGCCAGCTCTCCTGGGACAGTAGAGACCCAGTACTTC.

This rearrangement joins TRBV4-2 to TRBJ2-3; D is perhaps TRBD2 (5 bases). Trimming stripped 8 bases from V and 3 bases from J, with 15 bases between. The CDR3 covers 14 residues. Looked up from germline, CDR1 is LGHNA and CDR2 is YNFKEQ. Here the CDR3 DNA reads TGTGCCAGCGACCCGGGGTCAGGTACAGATACGCAGTATTTT. Residues: CASDPGSGTDTQYF.

V and J are TRBV5-6 and TRBJ2-7, with D tentatively TRBD1 (6 bases). Germline V gene sequence: CDR1 SGHDT, CDR2 YYEEEE. The CDR3 runs to 14 residues. Trimming shortened V by 4 bases and J by 2 bases, and 13 bases separated the two germline ends. In DNA, the CDR3 is TGTGCCAGCAGCCCCCTGGACAGTCCCTACGAGCAGTACTTC. This sequence encodes CASSPLDSPYEQYF.

The gene calls are TRBV5-1 and TRBJ2-3; possibly TRBD1 for D (6 bases). The CDR3 has 15 residues. The V and J ends lost 5 bases and 2 bases respectively, with 15 bases between them. The germline gives CDR1 SGHRS, CDR2 YFSETQ. The CDR3 loop reads CASSYSQGSTDTQYF. The CDR3 coding sequence is TGCGCCAGCAGTTACTCACAGGGATCCACAGATACGCAGTATTTT.

The V call is TRBV21-1, the J call TRBJ2-1; the DNA was not compared with TRBD1, the D call given in the table. TRBV21-1 counts as a pseudogene. The CDR3 has 11 residues. CDR3 in DNA: TGTGCCAGCACAGGGAAGGATGAGCAGTTCTTC. Its protein product is CASTGKDEQFF.

The J gene is TRBJ1-6, the V gene TRBV30; TRBD1 might be the D (5 bases). CDR1 is GTSNPN and CDR2 is SVGIG in the germline V gene (reference sequence). This CDR3 comprises 14 residues. V gave up 0 bases and J gave up 10 bases, with 13 bases separating them. The CDR3 protein is CAWSVVQGGSPLHF. Here the CDR3 DNA reads TGTGCCTGGAGTGTAGTCCAGGGAGGGTCACCCCTCCACTTT.

This chain connects TRBV10-1 to TRBJ2-1; 11 bases agree with TRBD2. The CDR3 contains 15 residues. In germline, CDR1 is WNHNN, CDR2 SYGVQD (reference sequence). The V gene end was trimmed by 3 bases and the J gene end by 7 bases; junction bases not matched to a gene: 5. CDR3 sequence reads: CASSDSGRAPNEQFF. CDR3 DNA: TGCGCCAGCAGTGATAGCGGGAGGGCCCCTAATGAGCAGTTCTTC.

This chain connects TRBV6-5 to TRBJ2-3; possibly TRBD1 for D (5 bases). Trimming removed 8 bases at V and 2 bases at J, with 17 bases between. This CDR3 spans 15 amino acids. Germline CDR1 MNHEY, CDR2 SVGAGI. In DNA form, the CDR3 reads TGTGCCAGCTTGAAGAGACAGCGAAACACAGATACGCAGTATTTT. It translates to CASLKRQRNTDTQYF.

Here the CDR3 DNA reads TGCGCCAGCAGCTTGGTAGGGGGAATGGATTCCGGGGAGCTGTTTTTT. Translation: CASSLVGGMDSGELFF. The chain is built from TRBV5-1 and TRBJ2-2; possibly TRBD1 for D (6 bases). The CDR3 is 16 residues long. Trimming left V 0 bases short and J 6 bases short, with 15 bases between. Germline CDR1 reads SGHRS; CDR2 reads YFSETQ.

This chain connects TRBV20-1 to TRBJ1-6, with D perhaps matching TRBD1 (6 bases). The CDR3 has 11 residues. CDR1 DFQATT and CDR2 SNEGSKA come from the germline V gene (reference sequence). Deletions cut 8 bases from V and 9 bases from J, with 11 bases between. The CDR3 DNA sequence: TGCAGTACTCCAGGGGTTTCACCCCTCCACTTT. Translation: CSTPGVSPLHF.